This T cell receptor (beta chain) was sequenced during a study of beta chain features in type 1 diabetes. CDR1 and CDR2 from the germline V gene are SGHNT and YYREEE (reference sequence). The CDR3 is 13 residues long. The whole isolated RNA underwent reverse transcription, so sequencing captured expressed TCRB transcripts. TCRdb's table, derived via immunoSEQ multiplex PCR, lists solely in-frame clones and lacks some. The repertoire includes 300,000 to 350,000 clones, less than 20% of them detected once, and about 0.044% sits in the top ten. This clone was seen a few times. Its target is unknown. The study, taken as a whole, reports: Patients' naive, central memory and regulatory TCRB repertoires appeared more alike than those of healthy donors.

The V call is TRBV5-4, the J call TRBJ2-7; D gene uncertain. Material: naive CD4+ T cells from blood. This TCR came from a woman between 18 and 29 years old in good health. The chain's CDR3 is CVISFFGSYEQYF. The CDR3, as DNA: TGTGTCATCTCTTTCTTCGGTTCCTACGAGCAGTACTTC.